This TCR beta chain was obtained from a study of blood T cell repertoires in COVID-19. Overall study context: The study drew acute and convalescent COVID-19 samples from the United States, Italy and Spain. PBMCs, B-cell-depleted T cells, or T cells were the source of the cDNA or gDNA that made up the material.

Original methodology: Nucleated cell counts were estimated from reference gene primer amplification. Measured with immunoSEQ multiplex PCR; TCRdb has only the in-frame clones, and not every one. V, J and clone size derive from that table, while D and trimming were established from the DNA sequence. The table records tens of thousands of clones, 87% of them present only once. The germline CDR1 and CDR2 sequences are MNHEY and SVGAGI. The CDR3 runs 15 residues. The junction had 10 bases not matched to a gene; V was cut back by 6 bases and J by 6 bases. The specimen was peripheral blood. J is TRBJ2-1 and V is TRBV6-5; 8 bases fit TRBD2. The source of this sequence is a human donor in a cohort sampled during active COVID-19. In DNA, the CDR3 is TGTGCCAGCAGGCCTAAAACTAGCGGCCCCAATGAGCAGTTCTTC. Amino acids: CASRPKTSGPNEQFF.